This TCR beta chain was documented in a study of blood T cell repertoires in COVID-19 (dated by TCRdb to 2018 to 2020). Regarding the complete study: Samples covering the acute and convalescent phases of COVID-19 were provided by collaborators in the United States, Italy and Spain. The prospective study material was composed of cDNA or gDNA derived from T cells, B-cell-depleted T cells, or PBMCs. The dataset comprised deeply sampled blood TCRbeta repertoires from subjects exposed to, actively infected with, or recovered from COVID-19. The repertoires were released in a freely available public database intended as a resource for research on the immune response to SARS-CoV-2. Samples came from the ongoing ImmuneRACE study (first 160 participants) plus 1,254 subjects from 6 global collaborators. Nearly every sample came with metadata listing a de-identified subject ID, COVID-19 status, age in years and sex. Where available, HLA class I and class II types were taken from metadata supplied by the sample provider and were not determined by assay-based typing. Broader findings and caveats from the paper: The amount of clinical and demographic metadata varied by source and participant and was provided uncurated.

The CDR3 contains 16 residues, cysteine and phenylalanine counted. The kept DNA is CDR3 alone, 48 bases in frame from the first base. From V the trimming removes 6 bases and from J it removes 0 bases, while the gene matches leave 7 bases of the junction unaccounted for. In the germline V gene, CDR1 corresponds to KGHSH and CDR2 to LQKENI. Notes on this clone: Its antigen target is currently unknown. The sample holds no much larger clone one base away, and base qualities are not on file.

Each collaborating institution followed its own protocols to collect whole blood in K2EDTA tubes. For TCRbeta analysis, collaborator samples were shipped as frozen whole blood, as isolated PBMCs, or as DNA extracted from either sample type. The immunoSEQ Assay, a bias-controlled multiplex PCR, was used to amplify TCRbeta CDR3 regions from genomic DNA. The source study handled its data this way. Within the assay, amplification of reference gene primers was used to estimate how many nucleated cells each sample contained. Sequence reads were collapsed and filtered to measure the absolute abundance of every unique TCRbeta CDR3 rearrangement. Productive Simpson clonality was computed per sample as the square root of Simpson's diversity index over productive rearrangements. Sourced from immuneACCESS, this table was stored by TCRdb with only in-frame sequences that have V and J called. A share of the clones is absent; for the studies checked, an unresolved V gene accounts for under half, and the remainder has no known explanation. The D gene and trimming were derived from the DNA, and the V and J assignments and clone size from that table. Within this sample are fewer than 200,000 clones, with around 82% of them counted one time only. The ten biggest clones cover 9.8% of the sample.

Source material: peripheral blood. The clonotype originates from a woman aged 80 or over with acute or convalescent COVID-19. This sequence uses TRBV18 and TRBJ1-3; 8 central bases correspond to TRBD1. The nucleotide sequence reads TGTGCCAGCTCCCCCGGGACAGGCAGCTCTGGAAACACCATATATTTT. Protein translation: CASSPGTGSSGNTIYF.